This T cell receptor beta chain came from a study of T cell responses to AZD1222 COVID-19 vaccine. Generated by immunoSEQ multiplex PCR, the TCRdb table keeps only in-frame clones and is missing some. Of roughly 120,000 clones listed, 88% are singletons. The source material was peripheral blood, sampled on day 0 of AZD1222 vaccination. The source is an adult in good health.

CDR3 sequence: CASSIGMASSSYEQYF. The CDR3 nucleotides are TGTGCCAGTAGTATAGGTATGGCCTCAAGCTCCTACGAGCAGTACTTC. V is TRBV19 and J is TRBJ2-7, with D hard to call. The length of the CDR3 is 16 residues. CDR1 and CDR2 from the germline V gene are LNHDA and SQIVND (reference sequence). Trimming took 1 base from V and 0 from J, leaving 13 bases between them.